These 5 T cell receptor beta chains came from one sample sequenced in a study of blood T cell repertoires in COVID-19. Method: immunoSEQ multiplex PCR; TCRdb's copy keeps in-frame clones and lacks some. The data contain approximately 75,000 clones, more than 60% of them seen just once; the ten biggest clones take up around 28%. Sequenced sample: peripheral blood. These receptors came from a woman older than 75 with active or convalescent COVID-19.

This clone has just one count. The CDR3 coding sequence is TGTGCCAGCAGTGACGGGGGAATTAACTATGGCTACACCTTC. Encoded protein: CASSDGGINYGYTF. The gene calls are TRBV2 and TRBJ1-2; D is possibly TRBD1 (5 bases). Germline-derived CDR1 and CDR2 are SNHLY and FYNNEI. The CDR3 extends over 14 amino acids. With 3 bases removed from V and 1 base from J, the gap between germline ends came to 9 bases.

The chain employs TRBV7-9 and TRBJ1-2; D remains unclear. Germline V gene lookup returns CDR1 SEHNR and CDR2 FQNEAQ (reference sequence). The CDR3 runs 16 residues. V was trimmed by 2 bases and J by 0 bases, leaving 13 bases between them. In DNA form, the CDR3 reads TGTGCCAGCAGCTTATTTTCTCGGGAGCCTAACTATGGCTACACCTTC. This gives the protein CASSLFSREPNYGYTF.

V gene TRBV6-2 or TRBV6-3 combines with J gene TRBJ2-3, with 8 bases that match TRBD1. The V and J ends lost 2 bases and 4 bases, in that order; junction bases with no gene match: 2. The germline V gene encodes CDR1 MNHEY and CDR2 SVGEGT. There are 14 residues in the CDR3. The CDR3: CASSYQGASDTQYF. For the CDR3, the DNA is TGTGCCAGCAGTTACCAGGGGGCCTCAGATACGCAGTATTTT.

The gene calls are TRBV6-2 or TRBV6-3 and TRBJ1-5, with TRBD1 matching 9 bases. This CDR3 has 14 amino acids. The germline V gene encodes CDR1 MNHEY and CDR2 SVGEGT. J gave up 6 bases and V 5 bases, and 5 bases lay outside the gene matches. CDR3 protein: CASSGDRVGQPQHF. The CDR3 DNA follows: TGTGCCAGCAGTGGGGACAGGGTAGGTCAGCCCCAGCATTTT.

The chain combines TRBV5-4 with TRBJ2-2; 7 nucleotides match TRBD1. After removal of 3 bases from V and 7 bases from J, the junction contained 6 bases not matched to a gene. Germline V gene sequence: CDR1 SGHNT, CDR2 YYREEE (reference sequence). This CDR3 comprises 14 residues. The CDR3 region has the DNA TGTGCCAGCAGCTGGAGCACAGGGGTCGGGGAGCTGTTTTTT. It encodes CASSWSTGVGELFF.